Listed here are 9 T cell receptor beta chains from one sample, sequenced in a study of blood T cell repertoires in COVID-19. TCRdb's table, derived via immunoSEQ multiplex PCR, lists solely in-frame clones and lacks some. The top ten clones hold under 7% of a sample with roughly 290,000 clones, around nine tenths of them seen once. The sequenced sample consisted of PBMCs or T cells enriched from blood (not recorded which). The receptor source for this set is a woman between 40 and 50 years old who had recovered from COVID-19.

V is TRBV6-2 or TRBV6-3 and J is TRBJ2-7; tentatively, D is TRBD1 (6 bases). The CDR3 has 16 residues. From germline, CDR1 is MNHEY and CDR2 SVGEGT. V was pared by 0 bases and J by 4 bases, with 16 bases between. The CDR3 reads CASSYSAGTGIYEQYF. CDR3 bases: TGTGCCAGCAGTTACTCGGCCGGCACAGGGATATACGAGCAGTACTTC.

The chain recombines TRBV11-2 with TRBJ1-6; the D is unclear. CDR3 size: 15 residues. In germline, CDR1 is SGHAT, CDR2 FQNNGV. With 3 bases removed from V and 8 bases from J, the gap between germline ends came to 14 bases. The CDR3 loop reads CASSLNYGNHSPLHF. DNA for the CDR3: TGTGCCAGCAGCTTGAACTACGGGAACCATTCACCCCTCCACTTT.

V and J are TRBV7-3 and TRBJ2-5; 10 nucleotides line up with TRBD2. This CDR3 spans 19 amino acids. The trim removed 5 bases at V and 5 bases at J, leaving 20 bases unmatched. CDR1 and CDR2 (germline): SGHTA, FQGTGA. The CDR3 DNA reads as TGTGCCAGCAGCCTATACCCCCCCCGGCTAGCGGGAGCGTTGGAGACCCAGTACTTC. Encoded protein: CASSLYPPRLAGALETQYF. Complete variable domain (other parts from reference TRBV7-3 and TRBJ2-5): GAGVSQTPSNKVTEKGKYVELRCDPISGHTALYWYRQSLGQGPEFLIYFQGTGAADDSGLPNDRFFAVRPEGSVSTLKIQRTERGDSAVYLCASSLYPPRLAGALETQYFGPGTRLLVL.

The chain uses TRBV2 and TRBJ2-7; 15 nucleotides line up with TRBD2. With 7 bases clipped from V and 4 bases from J, the junction kept 2 bases outside the gene matches. Germline CDR1 reads SNHLY; CDR2 reads FYNNEI. The CDR3 is 14 residues long. CDR3 in DNA: TGTGCCAGCATTGGACTAGCGGGAGGGTACGAGCAGTACTTC. Protein product: CASIGLAGGYEQYF.

The sample holds a few counts of this clone. At the DNA level, this CDR3 is encoded by other sequences in the same sample as well. The CDR3 protein is CASSLQGNTEAFF. CDR3 bases: TGTGCCAGCAGCTTGCAGGGTAACACTGAAGCTTTCTTT. The chain couples TRBV7-9 to TRBJ1-1; D may be TRBD1 (5 bases). CDR1 is SEHNR and CDR2 is FQNEAQ in the germline V gene (reference sequence). Trimming took off 3 bases at V and 2 bases at J, with 7 bases between the two ends. This CDR3 is 13 amino acids long.

The chain recombines TRBV4-1 with TRBJ1-4; D remains unclear. The germline V and J ends were trimmed by 5 bases and 8 bases, with 15 bases remaining between them. The CDR3 is 14 residues long. Germline lookup yields CDR1 MGHRA and CDR2 YSYEKL. CDR3 in DNA: TGCGCCAGCAGCTTAAGCCCTAACCAAGAAAAACTGTTTTTT. Translation gives CASSLSPNQEKLFF.

CDR3 in DNA: TGTGCCAGCAGCCAGTACCAAGAGACCCAGTACTTC. This codes for CASSQYQETQYF. J is TRBJ2-5 and V is TRBV5-5; D remains ambiguous. Germline assignment: CDR1 SGHKS and CDR2 YYEKEE (reference sequence). This CDR3 contains 12 residues. The V end was cut by 4 bases, the J end by 0 bases, with 4 bases between.

The sample holds one count of this clone. The V gene is TRBV18, the J gene TRBJ2-1; D is perhaps TRBD1 (6 bases). Trimming took off 2 bases at V and 0 bases at J, with 14 bases between the two ends. Germline V gives CDR1 KGHSH, CDR2 LQKENI. The CDR3 runs 17 residues. The CDR3 loop reads CASSPVWSGASYNEQFF. DNA for the CDR3: TGTGCCAGCTCACCAGTGTGGTCAGGGGCCTCCTACAATGAGCAGTTCTTC.

The chain couples TRBV27 to TRBJ1-1, with D maybe TRBD1 (5 bases). The CDR3 has 15 amino acids. V gave up 6 bases and J gave up 1 base, with 15 bases separating them. The V gene's germline CDR1 is MNHEY and CDR2 SMNVEV (reference sequence). Here the CDR3 reads CASRINRDWNTEAFF. CDR3 sequence (DNA): TGTGCCAGCAGGATAAACCGGGACTGGAACACTGAAGCTTTCTTT.